This T cell receptor (beta chain) was retrieved from a study of response to subunit inactivated influenza vaccine. Study findings and constraints: Seasonal influenza vaccination, on each occasion, was suggested by the authors to recruit few new T cells.

TCRdb called the RT-PCR reads again in MiXCR, with one record for every CDR3 protein. The table has around 750,000 distinct CDR3 sequences, around 20% seen once. The sample holds a few counts of this clonotype. Its matching antigen is unknown. The germline CDR1 and CDR2 sequences are KGHSH and LQKENI. Between the trimmed V and J ends, which lost 2 bases and 6 bases, there was a span of 8 bases. The CDR3 covers 13 residues. The TCR was taken from a middle-aged man who received an inactivated influenza vaccine. This rearrangement joins TRBV18 to TRBJ2-1, with D unresolved. This material consisted of PBMCs from blood, taken about 5 days after vaccination. The CDR3 region has the DNA TGTGCCAGCTCACCAGGTAATCTCAATGAGCAGTTCTTC. It encodes CASSPGNLNEQFF.